Each of the 5 T cell receptor beta chains below was sequenced from the same sample in a study of lymphopenia after photon versus proton radiotherapy. The method was immunoSEQ multiplex PCR; TCRdb's version includes in-frame clones alone and lacks a portion of them. In the table there are 52,000 or so clones, more than 85% of which are singletons. Material: peripheral blood, obtained from a patient treated with photon-based radiotherapy. The receptor set was obtained from a woman in her thirties or forties with cholangiocarcinoma.

The chain carries TRBV27 and TRBJ1-4; D call uncertain. Trimming took 4 bases from V and 7 from J, leaving 10 bases between them. The CDR3 totals 13 residues. Germline CDR1 and CDR2: MNHEY and SMNVEV (reference sequence). The CDR3 region is CASSWGPREKLFF. The CDR3 nucleotides are TGTGCCAGCAGTTGGGGTCCTCGTGAAAAACTGTTTTTT.

V and J are TRBV27 and TRBJ2-1, with 7 positions matching TRBD1. The CDR3 has 15 amino acids. Germline V gene data show CDR1 as MNHEY and CDR2 as SMNVEV (reference sequence). The J segment lost 0 bases and the V segment lost 8 bases, leaving 7 bases of the junction unmatched. The CDR3: CASLTSGGSYNEQFF. The CDR3 DNA reads TGTGCCAGCTTAACCTCAGGGGGCTCCTACAATGAGCAGTTCTTC.

The rearrangement joins TRBV11-2 to TRBJ1-6; 8 bases agree with TRBD1. This CDR3 is 16 amino acids long. J gave up 9 bases and V 3 bases, and 10 bases lay outside the gene matches. Germline CDR1 SGHAT, CDR2 FQNNGV. CDR3 sequence reads: CASSFQGTGSTSPLHF. CDR3 nucleotides: TGTGCCAGCAGCTTCCAGGGGACAGGTTCGACTTCACCCCTCCACTTT.

The genes are TRBV7-8 and TRBJ2-6; D unclear. In germline, CDR1 is SGHVS, CDR2 FQNEAQ. V gave up 3 bases and J gave up 0 bases, with 6 bases separating them. This CDR3 has 15 residues. DNA of the CDR3: TGTGCCAGCAGCTTGTCAAGCTCTGGGGCCAACGTCCTGACTTTC. Protein product: CASSLSSSGANVLTF.

CDR3 sequence: CAWSRAGRPQHF. The CDR3 DNA sequence: TGTGCCTGGAGTAGGGCAGGCAGGCCCCAGCATTTT. This rearrangement joins TRBV30 to TRBJ1-5; D is undetermined. The CDR3 has 12 residues. Germline V CDR1 and CDR2: GTSNPN, SVGIG (reference sequence). Trimming removed 2 bases at V and 9 bases at J, with 11 bases between.